The next 25 T cell receptor beta chains were all read from a single sample in a study of read filtering for tumor transcriptome and immune sequencing. The library was built from around 400 ng RNA with molecular barcoded adaptors for alpha/delta and beta/gamma chains. One entry per CDR3 protein, called by TCRdb with MiXCR from the reads. The data contain around 60,000 distinct CDR3 sequences, roughly a fifth of them singletons. Material for sequencing was a population of CD138-negative cells sorted from bone marrow. These receptors were collected from a donor aged 40 or older with multiple myeloma.

In this sample, this clonotype turned up many times. V usage is TRBV12-3 or TRBV12-4 and J usage is TRBJ2-3, with D unclear. V was shortened by 0 bases and J by 2 bases, with 15 bases between the two germline ends. The CDR3 has 17 amino acids. The CDR3 DNA is TGTGCCAGCAGTTTAGCTAAGACCGTCCCTAACACAGATACGCAGTATTTT. It codes for CASSLAKTVPNTDTQYF.

This clonotype was observed a few times. The chain employs TRBV20-1 and TRBJ2-3, with 9 bases fitting TRBD1. The germline V gene has CDR1 DFQATT and CDR2 SNEGSKA (reference sequence). There are 14 residues in the CDR3. Losses at the gene ends were 1 base for V and 4 bases for J; bases not matched to a gene: 3. The CDR3 is CSARAGQGSDTQYF. The CDR3 DNA is TGCAGTGCTAGAGCAGGACAGGGGTCAGATACGCAGTATTTT.

This chain's CDR3 is CASSTGTEAFF. CDR3 DNA sequence: TGCGCCAGCAGCACTGGCACTGAAGCTTTCTTT. The chain joins TRBV10-2 to TRBJ1-1; D uncertain. Trimming cost V 6 bases and J 4 bases, with 6 bases left between them. This CDR3 is built from 11 residues. Germline V gives CDR1 WSHSY, CDR2 SAAADI.

This clonotype has a count of ten or more. The CDR3 reads CASSFSSASNEQFF. CDR3 nucleotides: TGTGCCAGCAGCTTCTCTAGCGCGTCCAATGAGCAGTTCTTC. The rearrangement joins TRBV7-3 to TRBJ2-1; the D gene is possibly TRBD2 (6 bases). Deletions cut 3 bases from V and 6 bases from J, with 12 bases between. In germline, CDR1 is SGHTA, CDR2 FQGTGA. The length of the CDR3 is 14 residues.

On this clonotype itself: A much bigger clone sits one base away, suggesting this may be a read error. The J gene is TRBJ1-4, the V gene TRBV27; D remains ambiguous. The CDR3 runs 15 residues. Germline assignment: CDR1 MNHEY and CDR2 SMNVEV (reference sequence). Trimming took 3 bases from V and 10 from J, leaving 18 bases between them. CDR3 residues: CASSFFPSGGGKLFF. The CDR3 DNA sequence: TGTGCCAGCAGTTTCTTCCCCTCGGGAGGCGGAAAACTGTTTTTT.

This clonotype has just a few counts. The chain joins TRBV20-1 to TRBJ2-1; no definite D call. V was clipped by 5 bases and J by 4 bases, with 3 bases between them. The CDR3 totals 10 residues. Per the germline V gene, CDR1 is DFQATT and CDR2 is SNEGSKA (reference sequence). The CDR3 sequence is CSAVYNEQFF. CDR3 DNA sequence: TGCAGTGCTGTATACAATGAGCAGTTCTTC.

This clonotype came up many times. The chain couples TRBV10-1 to TRBJ2-2; D unclear. This CDR3 is built from 13 residues. Trimming took 5 bases from V and 4 from J, leaving 8 bases between them. The V gene's germline CDR1 is WNHNN and CDR2 SYGVQD (reference sequence). The CDR3 is CASSPRSTGELFF. Written as DNA, the CDR3 is TGCGCCAGCAGTCCGCGGTCCACCGGGGAGCTGTTTTTT.

The gene calls are TRBV27 and TRBJ2-1; no reliable D call. Germline V gene lookup returns CDR1 MNHEY and CDR2 SMNVEV (reference sequence). The germline V and J ends were trimmed by 7 bases and 6 bases, with 25 bases remaining between them. The CDR3 covers 17 residues. The CDR3 spells CASTYSPQRTGSNEQFF. DNA for the CDR3: TGTGCCAGCACCTACTCTCCTCAGCGCACTGGGTCCAATGAGCAGTTCTTC.

This clonotype occurred once. Relative to the germline gene, one junction end is altered; a read error may explain this. The V call is TRBV20-1, the J call TRBJ2-1, with 8 bases matching TRBD1. The CDR3 consists of 15 residues. Germline V gene sequence: CDR1 DFQATT, CDR2 SNEGSKA (reference sequence). CDR3 sequence reads: CSAAGTGYSCNEQFF. The CDR3 coding sequence is TGCAGTGCTGCAGGGACAGGATACTCCTGCAATGAGCAGTTCTTC.

The chain is built from TRBV10-2 and TRBJ1-1; D is unresolved. The germline V gene encodes CDR1 WSHSY and CDR2 SAAADI. Deletions cut 4 bases from V and 2 bases from J, with 17 bases between. This CDR3 comprises 16 residues. The CDR3 nucleotides read TGCGCCAGCAGTGGCCTCTCCTTTACTGCCAACACTGAAGCTTTCTTT. Its translation: CASSGLSFTANTEAFF.

The sample holds many counts of this clonotype. The chain has TRBV15 and TRBJ1-1; TRBD1 might be the D (5 bases). This CDR3 contains 13 residues. Germline V gives CDR1 LNHNV, CDR2 YYDKDF (reference sequence). V lost 0 bases to trimming and J lost 11 bases, with 13 bases between them. For the CDR3, the DNA is TGTGCCACCAGCAGAGAGCGGGGGTTCGGTGCTTTCTTT. It encodes CATSRERGFGAFF.

This clonotype showed up just a few times. The chain couples TRBV20-1 to TRBJ1-2; 7 bases fit TRBD1. The V and J ends lost 4 bases and 0 bases, in that order; junction bases with no gene match: 5. The length of the CDR3 is 14 residues. Germline V gene sequence: CDR1 DFQATT, CDR2 SNEGSKA (reference sequence). CDR3 sequence: CSATTGEANYGYTF. The CDR3 DNA reads as TGCAGTGCTACAACAGGGGAGGCTAACTATGGCTACACCTTC.

This clonotype was detected ten times or more. The CDR3 spells CASSRSGGWKYF. For the CDR3, the DNA is TGCGCCAGCAGCCGATCAGGGGGGTGGAAGTACTTC. The V gene is TRBV5-1, the J gene TRBJ2-7; possibly TRBD1 for D (7 bases). The V and J ends lost 4 bases and 11 bases respectively, with 16 bases between them. In germline, CDR1 is SGHRS, CDR2 YFSETQ. The CDR3 runs to 12 residues.

The table lists this clonotype with many counts. The chain joins TRBV20-1 to TRBJ2-7; possibly TRBD1 for D (5 bases). CDR3 length: 11 amino acids. The V gene lost 7 bases and the J gene lost 5 bases, with 12 bases spanning the gap. Germline V lookup: CDR1 DFQATT, CDR2 SNEGSKA (reference sequence). CDR3 amino acids: CSGGTKDEQYF. CDR3 sequence (DNA): TGCAGTGGGGGCACAAAGGACGAGCAGTACTTC.

This clonotype was counted ten times or more. The V call is TRBV20-1, the J call TRBJ2-2; 7 nucleotides align to TRBD2. V lost 4 bases to trimming and J lost 2 bases; unmatched junction nucleotides: 10. In germline, CDR1 is DFQATT, CDR2 SNEGSKA (reference sequence). The CDR3 runs 16 residues. The CDR3: CSATRPGLPNTGELFF. The CDR3 nucleotides read TGCAGTGCTACCAGACCGGGACTACCTAACACCGGGGAGCTGTTTTTT.

This clonotype was recorded many times. This rearrangement joins TRBV28 to TRBJ2-6, with 8 bases lining up with TRBD2. CDR1 and CDR2 from the germline V gene are MDHEN and SYDVKM. This CDR3 is built from 17 residues. The V segment lost 6 bases and the J segment 2 bases; nucleotides outside the gene matches: 9. This CDR3 reads CASRIAGLTAGANVLTF. The CDR3, as DNA: TGTGCCAGCAGAATAGCGGGGCTAACGGCTGGGGCCAACGTCCTGACTTTC. Filled out from reference TRBV28 and TRBJ2-6, the complete variable domain reads DVKVTQSSRYLVKRTGEKVFLECVQDMDHENMFWYRQDPGLGLRLIYFSYDVKMKEKGDIPEGYSVSREKKERFSLILESASTNQTSMYLCASRIAGLTAGANVLTFGAGSRLTVL.

V gene TRBV3-1 combines with J gene TRBJ1-6; D gene unclear. The CDR3 covers 12 residues. The V and J ends lost 3 bases and 14 bases respectively, with 11 bases between them. The germline V gene has CDR1 LGHDT and CDR2 YNNKEL (reference sequence). CDR3 in DNA: TGTGCCAGCAGCCACGGTCGGTCATCCCTCCACTTT. Its protein product is CASSHGRSSLHF.

This clonotype showed up many times. One junction end disagrees with the germline gene, perhaps due to a read error. The chain is built from TRBV9 and TRBJ2-1, with D perhaps TRBD1 (8 bases). There are 16 residues in the CDR3. Germline CDR1 and CDR2: SGDLS and YYNGEE. In nucleotides, the CDR3 is TGTGCCAGCAGCCTGAACAGGGGGGGGCGAGGGGGTCAGAAGGTCTTC. Its protein is CASSLNRGGRGGQKVF.

The chain combines TRBV20-1 with TRBJ1-2; TRBD1 is a possible D gene (5 bases). Germline CDR1 and CDR2: DFQATT and SNEGSKA (reference sequence). The V end lost 3 bases, the J end lost 8 bases, and 25 bases lay between the germline ends. CDR3 length: 16 amino acids. The CDR3 bases are TGCAGTGCTAGCCGACGGGACGGTTATTCAGGAGACGGCTACACCTTC. Amino acids: CSASRRDGYSGDGYTF.

The sample holds many counts of this clonotype. The chain links TRBV5-1 to TRBJ2-3; possible D gene TRBD2, 5 bases. CDR1 is SGHRS and CDR2 is YFSETQ in the germline V gene. There are 15 residues in the CDR3. Trimming took 0 bases from V and 2 from J, leaving 10 bases between them. CDR3 bases: TGCGCCAGCAGCTTGGGGACGGGGATCACAGATACGCAGTATTTT. Translated, it gives CASSLGTGITDTQYF.

This clonotype was counted ten times or more. The gene calls are TRBV28 and TRBJ2-7; D possibly uses TRBD1 or TRBD2 (5 bases each). This CDR3 contains 14 residues. From germline, CDR1 is MDHEN and CDR2 SYDVKM. V lost 6 bases, J lost 2 bases, and 14 bases lay in between. Here the CDR3 DNA reads TGTGCCAGCAGGGGACGGGGTCGCCCCTACGAGCAGTACTTC. Protein: CASRGRGRPYEQYF.

Concerning this clonotype: This sequence may be a read error, since a much larger clone differs from it by one base. V usage is TRBV29-1 and J usage is TRBJ1-1; no clear D gene. This CDR3 has 13 residues. V was pared by 4 bases and J by 1 base, with 10 bases between. Germline CDR1 is SQVTM and CDR2 is ANQGSEA. CDR3 nucleotide sequence: TGCAGCGTTGTTGGCGGGAGGAACACTGAAGCTTTCTTT. Translating it yields CSVVGGRNTEAFF.

This clonotype was recorded many times. The genes are TRBV6-5 and TRBJ1-1; D uncertain. This CDR3 has 14 residues. Looked up from germline, CDR1 is MNHEY and CDR2 is SVGAGI. Trimming removed 4 bases at V and 5 bases at J, with 14 bases between. Here the CDR3 DNA reads TGTGCCAGCAGTTCTAGGACGGGGAATACTGAAGCTTTCTTT. Its translation: CASSSRTGNTEAFF.

This clonotype was detected ten times or more. The chain couples TRBV19 to TRBJ2-6; TRBD1 or TRBD2 may be the D gene (5 bases each). The V and J ends lost 11 bases and 1 base respectively, with 9 bases between them. The V gene's germline CDR1 is LNHDA and CDR2 SQIVND (reference sequence). This CDR3 has 13 residues. CDR3 loop: CASGGSGANVLTF. The CDR3, as DNA: TGTGCCTCTGGGGGTTCTGGGGCCAACGTCCTGACTTTC. Drawing the rest from reference TRBV19 and TRBJ2-6, the complete variable domain is DGGITQSPKYLFRKEGQNVTLSCEQNLNHDAMYWYRQDPGQGLRLIYYSQIVNDFQKGDIAEGYSVSREKKESFPLTVTSAQKNPTAFYLCASGGSGANVLTFGAGSRLTVL.

This clonotype occurred many times. The V and J genes are TRBV11-2 and TRBJ1-1, with unresolved D. The V gene lost 7 bases and the J gene lost 1 base, with 13 bases spanning the gap. Per the germline V gene, CDR1 is SGHAT and CDR2 is FQNNGV. CDR3 length equals 14 residues. This CDR3 reads CASTIGRENTEAFF. CDR3 nucleotide sequence: TGTGCCAGCACCATAGGACGGGAGAACACTGAAGCTTTCTTT. The entire variable domain, with the rest obtained from reference TRBV11-2 and TRBJ1-1, is as follows: EAGVAQSPRYKIIEKRQSVAFWCNPISGHATLYWYQQILGQGPKLLIQFQNNGVVDDSQLPKDRFSAERLKGVDSTLKIQPAKLEDSAVYLCASTIGRENTEAFFGQGTRLTVV.